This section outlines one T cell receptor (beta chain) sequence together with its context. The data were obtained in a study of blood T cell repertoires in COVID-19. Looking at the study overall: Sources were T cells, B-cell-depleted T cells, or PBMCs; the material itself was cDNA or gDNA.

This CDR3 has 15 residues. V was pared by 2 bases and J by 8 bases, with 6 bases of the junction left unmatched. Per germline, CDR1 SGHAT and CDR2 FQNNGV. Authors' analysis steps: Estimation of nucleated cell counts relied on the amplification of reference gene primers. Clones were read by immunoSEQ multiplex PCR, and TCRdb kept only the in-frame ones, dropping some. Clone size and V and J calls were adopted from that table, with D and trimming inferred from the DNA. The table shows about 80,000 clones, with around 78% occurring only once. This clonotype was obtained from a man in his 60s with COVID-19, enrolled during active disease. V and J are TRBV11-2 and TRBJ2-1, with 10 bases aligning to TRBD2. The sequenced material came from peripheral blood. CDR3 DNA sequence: TGTGCCAGCAGCTTAAGCGGGAGGGCCTATGATGAGCAGTTCTTC. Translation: CASSLSGRAYDEQFF.